The next 17 T cell receptor beta chains were all read from a single sample in a study of long-term antiretroviral therapy in people with HIV. The libraries were made with immunoSEQ v3.0 at survey level. TCRdb's copy holds only in-frame clones and misses some; the assay was immunoSEQ multiplex PCR. The data contain under 15,000 clones, about four fifths of them singletons. The source material was unsorted PBMCs, sampled 8.2 years after starting antiretroviral therapy. Source of these receptors: a man between 45 and 60 years old with HIV.

The rearrangement joins TRBV4-1 to TRBJ2-7; TRBD2 aligns across 7 bases. Trimming took 0 bases from V and 0 from J; bases not matched to a gene: 5. Looked up from germline, CDR1 is MGHRA and CDR2 is YSYEKL. The CDR3 is made up of 16 amino acids. The CDR3 spells CASSQDWGGSSYEQYF. The CDR3 DNA is TGCGCCAGCAGCCAAGATTGGGGGGGATCCTCCTACGAGCAGTACTTC.

The V and J genes are TRBV11-3 and TRBJ2-7; no definite D call. CDR1 and CDR2 (germline): SGHNT, YENEEA. The length of the CDR3 is 13 residues. The V and J ends lost 5 bases and 3 bases respectively, with 11 bases between them. CDR3 sequence reads: CASSPSSYYEQYF. DNA for the CDR3: TGTGCCAGCAGCCCTTCTAGTTACTACGAGCAGTACTTC.

The chain has TRBV4-1 and TRBJ1-4, with D perhaps TRBD1 (5 bases). V was pared by 0 bases and J by 6 bases, with 14 bases between. Germline V CDR1 and CDR2: MGHRA, YSYEKL. CDR3 length equals 16 residues. Here the CDR3 reads CASSQDEGALDEKLFF. CDR3 nucleotide sequence: TGCGCCAGCAGCCAAGATGAAGGGGCGCTGGATGAAAAACTGTTTTTT.

The chain joins TRBV10-2 to TRBJ2-1; 14 positions match TRBD2. The junction had 6 bases not matched to a gene; V was cut back by 1 base and J by 7 bases. CDR1 and CDR2 (germline): WSHSY, SAAADI. The CDR3 is made up of 17 amino acids. The CDR3 nucleotides read TGCGCCAGCAGTGAGTTGATTAGACTAGCGGGGGGGAATGAGCAGTTCTTC. It codes for CASSELIRLAGGNEQFF.

The CDR3 DNA sequence: TGTGCCAGCAGTTTATCCGACAGGGCTAACTATGGCTACACCTTC. Protein product: CASSLSDRANYGYTF. The genes are TRBV27 and TRBJ1-2, with TRBD1 matching over 7 bases. Germline values: CDR1 MNHEY, CDR2 SMNVEV (reference sequence). The CDR3 is 15 residues long. Losses at the gene ends were 0 bases for V and 0 bases for J; bases not matched to a gene: 1.

The J gene is TRBJ2-2, the V gene TRBV10-2; D remains unclear. V was cut by 6 bases and J by 1 base, with 9 bases left in between. CDR1 WSHSY and CDR2 SAAADI come from the germline V gene. CDR3 length equals 14 residues. The DNA of the CDR3 is TGCGCCAGCAGGCCATTTGAGAACACCGGGGAGCTGTTTTTT. This gives the protein CASRPFENTGELFF.

This clone was recorded once. The chain is built from TRBV30 and TRBJ2-7; 7 positions match TRBD2. The CDR3 totals 13 residues. V was clipped by 0 bases and J by 6 bases; unmatched bases: 5. CDR1 GTSNPN and CDR2 SVGIG come from the germline V gene (reference sequence). The CDR3 region is CAWSVGTGGEQYF. As DNA, the CDR3 is TGTGCCTGGAGTGTAGGGACGGGGGGCGAGCAGTACTTC.

The rearrangement uses TRBV6-5 and TRBJ1-6; D gene ambiguous. Trimming pared 2 bases from V and 4 bases from J, leaving 6 bases between. In germline, CDR1 is MNHEY, CDR2 SVGAGI. The CDR3 is 14 amino acids. The CDR3 protein is CASSYAPYNSPLHF. The CDR3 DNA is TGTGCCAGCAGTTACGCACCATATAATTCACCCCTCCACTTT.

The chain joins TRBV30 to TRBJ2-3; 11 bases are a match to TRBD2. V gave up 1 base and J gave up 4 bases; unmatched junction bases: 7. In germline, CDR1 is GTSNPN, CDR2 SVGIG (reference sequence). The length of the CDR3 is 16 residues. The CDR3 bases are TGTGCCTGGAGTGAGGTAGCGGGGGGGCTATCAGATACGCAGTATTTT. Amino acids: CAWSEVAGGLSDTQYF.

The gene calls are TRBV30 and TRBJ1-1, with D possibly matching TRBD1 (5 bases). The germline gives CDR1 GTSNPN, CDR2 SVGIG (reference sequence). The germline V and J ends were trimmed by 3 bases and 5 bases, with 13 bases remaining between them. The CDR3 covers 13 residues. The CDR3 loop reads CAWSDRGETEAFF. In DNA, the CDR3 is TGTGCCTGGAGCGATAGGGGAGAAACTGAAGCTTTCTTT.

V usage is TRBV19 and J usage is TRBJ1-2; D is possibly TRBD1 (5 bases). There are 15 residues in the CDR3. V lost 3 bases, J lost 4 bases, and 15 bases lay in between. The germline CDR1 and CDR2 sequences are LNHDA and SQIVND (reference sequence). The CDR3 bases are TGTGCCAGTAGTATGGAAGAGACAGATAGCTATGGCTACACCTTC. Residues: CASSMEETDSYGYTF.

The genes are TRBV7-8 and TRBJ1-1; D remains ambiguous. Germline V CDR1 and CDR2: SGHVS, FQNEAQ. The CDR3 totals 14 residues. Trimming shortened V by 5 bases and J by 3 bases, and 13 bases separated the two germline ends. The CDR3 region has the DNA TGTGCCAGCAGCCAACTTTTTCAGGACACTGAAGCTTTCTTT. Residues: CASSQLFQDTEAFF.

The rearrangement links TRBV27 to TRBJ2-7; D is ambiguous. This CDR3 is built from 13 residues. Trimming shortened V by 2 bases and J by 3 bases, and 8 bases separated the two germline ends. Germline V gene sequence: CDR1 MNHEY, CDR2 SMNVEV (reference sequence). CDR3 bases: TGTGCCAGCAGTTTAACCGCCGGCTACGAGCAGTACTTC. Its translation: CASSLTAGYEQYF.

This chain links TRBV27 with TRBJ2-7; TRBD2 agrees at 8 bases. V lost 8 bases and J lost 6; bases outside the gene matches: 9. Germline V gene lookup returns CDR1 MNHEY and CDR2 SMNVEV (reference sequence). CDR3 size: 13 residues. CDR3 nucleotides: TGTGCCAGCGCCGCGGGGGGCAAGGGCGAGCAGTACTTC. This codes for CASAAGGKGEQYF.

This clone was observed a handful of times. The V and J genes are TRBV18 and TRBJ1-2; D not resolved. V lost 3 bases and J lost 8, with 22 bases in between. Per germline, CDR1 KGHSH and CDR2 LQKENI. CDR3 length: 16 amino acids. The CDR3 sequence is CASSPLILGPLGGYTF. For the CDR3, the DNA is TGTGCCAGCTCACCTCTAATCCTTGGTCCCCTGGGGGGCTACACCTTC.

This rearrangement joins TRBV6-5 to TRBJ2-5; D possibly corresponds to TRBD2 (7 bases). V lost 6 bases, J lost 4 bases, and 18 bases lay in between. The CDR3 consists of 15 residues. Germline CDR1 MNHEY, CDR2 SVGAGI. CDR3 sequence reads: CASSYLPGGAETQYF. The CDR3 coding sequence is TGTGCCAGCAGCTACCTCCCGGGGGGCGCAGAGACCCAGTACTTC.

This clone was seen once. The chain couples TRBV19 to TRBJ2-4; 9 bases are shared with TRBD1. Germline-derived CDR1 and CDR2 are LNHDA and SQIVND (reference sequence). With 5 bases clipped from V and 8 bases from J, the junction kept 10 bases outside the gene matches. This CDR3 has 15 amino acids. The CDR3 bases are TGTGCCAGTAGTCCCCAGGACAGGGGAGATGACATTCAGTACTTC. Amino acids: CASSPQDRGDDIQYF. The full variable domain, in which reference TRBV19 and TRBJ2-4 provide the parts outside the CDR3, is DGGITQSPKYLFRKEGQNVTLSCEQNLNHDAMYWYRQDPGQGLRLIYYSQIVNDFQKGDIAEGYSVSREKKESFPLTVTSAQKNPTAFYLCASSPQDRGDDIQYFGAGTRLSVL.